The subject of this entry is one T cell receptor (beta chain). The data stem from a study of blood T cell repertoires in COVID-19. Study overall: Material from acute and convalescent COVID-19 was sourced from the United States, Italy and Spain. Sources were T cells, B-cell-depleted T cells, or PBMCs; the material itself was cDNA or gDNA.

This CDR3 is 15 amino acids long. CDR1 is MNHEY and CDR2 is SVGAGI in the germline V gene. Trimming took 6 bases from V and 9 from J; bases not matched to a gene: 13. Per the study methods: The authors estimated nucleated cell counts from reference gene primer amplification. Sequenced by immunoSEQ multiplex PCR; TCRdb stores in-frame clones only, minus some. The V and J calls and clone size are taken from that table; D and trimming were inferred from the DNA. Among approximately 210,000 clones listed, 88% were seen once. The clonotype was recovered from a man aged 65 to 79 with acute or convalescent COVID-19. Sequences were obtained from peripheral blood. V usage is TRBV6-5 and J usage is TRBJ1-4; 7 positions agree with TRBD1. CDR3 sequence reads: CASSARDRDGKKLFF. CDR3 nucleotides: TGTGCCAGCAGCGCACGAGACAGGGACGGGAAAAAACTGTTTTTT.